The 29 T cell receptor beta chains in this list originate from one sample, sequenced in a study of blood T cell repertoires in COVID-19. TCRdb's table, derived via immunoSEQ multiplex PCR, lists solely in-frame clones and lacks some. The sample lists 100,000 or so clones; just over 85% were seen once. Sequencing was done on a sample of peripheral blood. The receptors derive from an older woman in a cohort sampled during active or convalescent COVID-19.

A note on this clone: The identical CDR3 is also encoded by other nucleotide sequences in the sample. This chain uses TRBV18 with TRBJ1-5; no clear D gene. The CDR3 is 15 amino acids. In germline, CDR1 is KGHSH, CDR2 LQKENI. Trimming shortened V by 3 bases and J by 1 base, and 10 bases separated the two germline ends. The CDR3 spells CASSPGSPSNQPQHF. CDR3 coding DNA: TGTGCCAGCTCACCCGGGTCACCCAGCAATCAGCCCCAGCATTTT.

The V gene is TRBV5-1, the J gene TRBJ1-2; no clear D. Trimming took off 0 bases at V and 8 bases at J, with 11 bases between the two ends. Germline lookup yields CDR1 SGHRS and CDR2 YFSETQ. The CDR3 has 13 residues. The CDR3 protein is CASSLDRGEGYTF. For the CDR3, the DNA is TGCGCCAGCAGCTTGGATCGGGGTGAGGGCTACACCTTC.

The rearrangement uses TRBV5-1 and TRBJ2-5; 11 bases fit TRBD2. Germline loops: CDR1 SGHRS, CDR2 YFSETQ. V shed 0 bases and J 6 bases; nucleotides not matched to a gene: 4. The CDR3 contains 15 residues. The CDR3 sequence is CASSLDIAGGKTQYF. The CDR3 nucleotides are TGCGCCAGCAGCTTGGATATAGCGGGAGGGAAGACCCAGTACTTC.

The chain has TRBV10-3 and TRBJ2-2; D perhaps matches TRBD1 (6 bases). There are 13 residues in the CDR3. With 6 bases removed from V and 2 bases from J, the gap between germline ends came to 7 bases. The germline V gene encodes CDR1 ENHRY and CDR2 SYGVKD. This CDR3 is CAIRQGNTGELFF. The CDR3 DNA is TGTGCCATCAGACAGGGTAACACCGGGGAGCTGTTTTTT.

The chain recombines TRBV28 with TRBJ1-5, with D tentatively TRBD1 (5 bases). This CDR3 region has 18 residues. Germline-derived CDR1 and CDR2 are MDHEN and SYDVKM. Between the trimmed V and J ends, which lost 2 bases and 0 bases, there was a span of 17 bases. The CDR3 coding sequence is TGTGCCAGCAGTTTACAGGGTTTTGGATATAATAGCAATCAGCCCCAGCATTTT. This gives the protein CASSLQGFGYNSNQPQHF.

This chain uses TRBV2 with TRBJ1-1; a weak D match, TRBD1 (5 bases). The germline gives CDR1 SNHLY, CDR2 FYNNEI. The V and J ends lost 5 bases and 5 bases respectively, with 15 bases between them. This CDR3 contains 14 residues. CDR3 sequence (DNA): TGTGCCAGCAGTCCGGCATGGGGGGGAACTGAAGCTTTCTTT. Translating it yields CASSPAWGGTEAFF.

The chain joins TRBV19 to TRBJ2-2; D is unclear. This CDR3 is 14 amino acids long. Per germline, CDR1 LNHDA and CDR2 SQIVND (reference sequence). Trimming removed 8 bases from V and 0 bases from J, with 10 bases in between. CDR3 nucleotides: TGTGCCAGTTGCAGCGTAACGAACACCGGGGAGCTGTTTTTT. Its translation: CASCSVTNTGELFF.

The rearrangement uses TRBV7-3 and TRBJ2-3; the match to TRBD1 covers 9 bases. V was pared by 5 bases and J by 3 bases, with 9 bases of the junction left unmatched. The CDR3 has 16 amino acids. Germline loops: CDR1 SGHTA, CDR2 FQGTGA. The CDR3 nucleotides are TGTGCCAGCAGCCCGCGGACAGGGGCGCCAACAGATACGCAGTATTTT. Protein: CASSPRTGAPTDTQYF. The full variable domain, in which reference TRBV7-3 and TRBJ2-3 provide the parts outside the CDR3, is GAGVSQTPSNKVTEKGKYVELRCDPISGHTALYWYRQSLGQGPEFLIYFQGTGAADDSGLPNDRFFAVRPEGSVSTLKIQRTERGDSAVYLCASSPRTGAPTDTQYFGPGTRLTVL.

The chain combines TRBV4-2 with TRBJ1-1, with D possibly TRBD1 on 6 matching bases. The CDR3 is 13 residues long. The V gene lost 6 bases and the J gene lost 1 base, with 9 bases spanning the gap. CDR1 is LGHNA, CDR2 YNFKEQ, per germline. The CDR3 spells CASRLTGNTEAFF. The DNA for the CDR3 is TGTGCCAGCAGATTGACAGGGAACACTGAAGCTTTCTTT.

V usage is TRBV11-1 and J usage is TRBJ2-1, with D perhaps matching TRBD2 (6 bases). CDR3 length: 15 residues. Germline CDR1 and CDR2: SGHAT and FQDESV (reference sequence). The V gene lost 5 bases and the J gene lost 1 base, with 12 bases spanning the gap. The CDR3: CASSRGTASYNEQFF. CDR3 in DNA: TGTGCCAGCAGCCGCGGGACGGCTTCCTACAATGAGCAGTTCTTC.

The chain joins TRBV6-5 to TRBJ1-5, with 8 bases identical to TRBD1. After removal of 5 bases from V and 3 bases from J, the junction contained 6 bases not matched to a gene. The CDR3 has 15 residues. Per the germline V gene, CDR1 is MNHEY and CDR2 is SVGAGI. The CDR3 nucleotides read TGTGCCAGCAGTCAGGTGGGACAGGTCAATCAGCCCCAGCATTTT. This translates into CASSQVGQVNQPQHF.

The V call is TRBV11-2, the J call TRBJ2-1, with 7 bases matching TRBD2. The CDR3 extends over 17 amino acids. J lost 0 bases, V lost 3 bases, and 8 bases had no gene match. Germline values: CDR1 SGHAT, CDR2 FQNNGV. CDR3 coding DNA: TGTGCCAGCAGCTTGGGGCAGGGACTAAGCTCCTACAATGAGCAGTTCTTC. As protein: CASSLGQGLSSYNEQFF.

This clone has just a few counts. The chain links TRBV5-4 to TRBJ1-6; D is undetermined. Trimming removed 0 bases at V and 8 bases at J, with 18 bases between. This CDR3 has 17 amino acids. Germline CDR1 is SGHNT and CDR2 is YYREEE (reference sequence). The CDR3 nucleotides read TGTGCCAGCAGCTTGGCGGGAGCTCTCTTTTCGGATTCACCCCTCCACTTT. Translation gives CASSLAGALFSDSPLHF.

The rearrangement joins TRBV5-6 to TRBJ2-7; 11 nucleotides agree with TRBD2. This CDR3 is built from 17 residues. The junction had 15 bases not matched to a gene; V was cut back by 4 bases and J by 6 bases. Germline lookup yields CDR1 SGHDT and CDR2 YYEEEE. This CDR3 reads CASSPRPSGRPRSEQYF. DNA of the CDR3: TGTGCCAGCAGCCCGAGGCCTAGCGGGAGGCCCCGCTCCGAGCAGTACTTC.

This clone is a singleton in its sample. V is TRBV7-2 and J is TRBJ2-7; 8 bases are shared with TRBD1. V gave up 5 bases and J gave up 4 bases; unmatched junction bases: 1. The CDR3 consists of 12 residues. Germline CDR1 reads SGHTA; CDR2 reads FQGNSA. CDR3 region: CASSRDRYEQYF. The CDR3 DNA follows: TGTGCCAGCAGCCGGGACAGGTACGAGCAGTACTTC.

The chain couples TRBV4-1 to TRBJ1-4, with a possible D match to TRBD1 (5 bases). Germline assignment: CDR1 MGHRA and CDR2 YSYEKL. CDR3 length: 18 amino acids. Trimming took off 3 bases at V and 0 bases at J, with 17 bases between the two ends. The DNA for the CDR3 is TGCGCCAGCAGCCACAATTCTGGCAGGGTTCCAACTAATGAAAAACTGTTTTTT. Translation gives CASSHNSGRVPTNEKLFF.

The chain recombines TRBV25-1 with TRBJ2-4, with 8 positions matching TRBD1. Looked up from germline, CDR1 is MGHDK and CDR2 is SYGVNS. The junction had 8 bases not matched to a gene; V was cut back by 5 bases and J by 11 bases. CDR3 length: 13 amino acids. CDR3 in amino acids: CASSSQDRVVQYF. The CDR3 coding sequence is TGTGCCAGCAGTTCCCAGGACAGGGTGGTTCAGTACTTC.

The chain has TRBV6-6 and TRBJ1-3; 8 nucleotides match TRBD1. Germline V lookup: CDR1 MNHNY, CDR2 SVGAGI (reference sequence). The CDR3 length is 17 residues. V was clipped by 5 bases and J by 0 bases; unmatched bases: 9. The DNA for the CDR3 is TGTGCCAGCAGTCGACAGGGGCCACGCAGCTCTGGAAACACCATATATTTT. Its translation: CASSRQGPRSSGNTIYF.

The CDR3 nucleotides read TGTGCCAGCAGCCCGGACAGGGGCCTCGACAATTCACCCCTCCACTTT. Its translation: CASSPDRGLDNSPLHF. The genes are TRBV5-5 and TRBJ1-6; 9 positions match TRBD1. Germline values: CDR1 SGHKS, CDR2 YYEKEE (reference sequence). The junction had 9 bases not matched to a gene; V was cut back by 4 bases and J by 7 bases. The CDR3 runs 16 residues.

The J gene is TRBJ2-7, the V gene TRBV28, with a tentative D call TRBD2 (6 bases). V was clipped by 3 bases and J by 4 bases, with 10 bases between them. This CDR3 region has 13 residues. The germline CDR1 and CDR2 sequences are MDHEN and SYDVKM. The CDR3 loop reads CASSFHGGYEQYF. CDR3 bases: TGTGCCAGCAGTTTTCATGGGGGGTACGAGCAGTACTTC.

This chain connects TRBV5-4 to TRBJ1-2; the match to TRBD1 covers 10 bases. V dropped 4 bases and J dropped 4; count of bases not matched to a gene: 7. There are 15 residues in the CDR3. Germline CDR1 SGHNT, CDR2 YYREEE (reference sequence). The CDR3 sequence: CASSVPTGGVYGYTF. DNA for the CDR3: TGTGCCAGCAGCGTACCGACAGGGGGCGTCTATGGCTACACCTTC.

This chain links TRBV11-3 with TRBJ2-7; tentative D call: TRBD1 (6 bases). CDR1 is SGHNT and CDR2 is YENEEA in the germline V gene. Trimming took off 3 bases at V and 1 base at J, with 10 bases between the two ends. The CDR3 has 14 amino acids. CDR3 DNA sequence: TGTGCCAGCAGCTTCTCCGGACAGTCCTACGAGCAGTACTTC. It translates to CASSFSGQSYEQYF.

V gene TRBV6-5 combines with J gene TRBJ2-7; TRBD1 matches 10 bases. The V and J ends lost 11 bases and 6 bases, in that order; junction bases with no gene match: 10. CDR3 size: 13 residues. Germline V gene sequence: CDR1 MNHEY, CDR2 SVGAGI. The chain's CDR3 is CAGRRQGASEQYF. For the CDR3, the DNA is TGTGCCGGGAGAAGACAGGGGGCTAGCGAGCAGTACTTC.

The chain is built from TRBV12-5 and TRBJ1-1; possibly TRBD1 for D (5 bases). Trimming shortened V by 1 base and J by 0 bases, and 6 bases separated the two germline ends. CDR1 and CDR2 (germline): LGHNT, FRNRAP. The CDR3 sequence is 14 residues long. The CDR3 region has the DNA TGTGCTAGTGGTTTGGAGACAGTGAACACTGAAGCTTTCTTT. Protein sequence: CASGLETVNTEAFF.

The chain recombines TRBV3-1 (or the pseudogene TRBV3-2) with TRBJ2-2, with 11 bases identical to TRBD2. The CDR3 consists of 21 residues. Germline V lookup: CDR1 LGHDT, CDR2 YNNKEL (reference sequence). The junction had 16 bases not matched to a gene; V was cut back by 1 base and J by 3 bases. Here the CDR3 reads CASSQGIVRVAGGPYTGELFF. As DNA, the CDR3 is TGTGCCAGCAGCCAAGGAATTGTGCGGGTAGCGGGAGGGCCTTACACCGGGGAGCTGTTTTTT.

This chain connects TRBV30 to TRBJ2-2; 11 bases map to TRBD1. The J segment lost 5 bases and the V segment lost 3 bases, leaving 5 bases of the junction unmatched. The CDR3 sequence is 15 residues long. CDR1 and CDR2 (germline): GTSNPN, SVGIG (reference sequence). CDR3 in amino acids: CAWSAGTGGTGELFF. The CDR3 nucleotides are TGTGCCTGGAGCGCCGGGACAGGGGGGACCGGGGAGCTGTTTTTT. Based on the CDR3 plus reference TRBV30 and TRBJ2-2, the full variable domain is SQTIHQWPATLVQPVGSPLSLECTVEGTSNPNLYWYRQAAGRGLQLLFYSVGIGQISSEVPQNLSASRPQDRQFILSSKKLLLSDSGFYLCAWSAGTGGTGELFFGEGSRLTVL.

The chain couples TRBV13 to TRBJ1-3; D ambiguous. This CDR3 region has 16 residues. Germline CDR1 PRHDT, CDR2 FYEKMQ (reference sequence). The germline V and J ends were trimmed by 5 bases and 0 bases, with 14 bases remaining between them. CDR3 DNA sequence: TGTGCCAGCAGCCAGGAGGGTTCAAACTCTGGAAACACCATATATTTT. Translated, it gives CASSQEGSNSGNTIYF.

This clone was counted between two and nine times. An end of the junction does not agree with germline; a read error may underlie this. The chain links TRBV5-1 to TRBJ2-7, with D unclear. Germline V gene lookup returns CDR1 SGHRS and CDR2 YFSETQ. The CDR3 runs to 14 residues. Written as DNA, the CDR3 is TGCGCCAGCAGCTTGGTTAGTTATTCTTACGGGCAGTACTTC. It is translated as CASSLVSYSYGQYF.

The rearrangement joins TRBV5-6 to TRBJ1-5, with TRBD1 matching 7 bases. This CDR3 is built from 19 residues. The germline V gene has CDR1 SGHDT and CDR2 YYEEEE. J lost 1 base, V lost 3 bases, and 16 bases had no gene match. The CDR3 nucleotides read TGTGCCAGCAGCTCCATTCGGGACAGCATCACGGGAAGCAATCAGCCCCAGCATTTT. Protein product: CASSSIRDSITGSNQPQHF.